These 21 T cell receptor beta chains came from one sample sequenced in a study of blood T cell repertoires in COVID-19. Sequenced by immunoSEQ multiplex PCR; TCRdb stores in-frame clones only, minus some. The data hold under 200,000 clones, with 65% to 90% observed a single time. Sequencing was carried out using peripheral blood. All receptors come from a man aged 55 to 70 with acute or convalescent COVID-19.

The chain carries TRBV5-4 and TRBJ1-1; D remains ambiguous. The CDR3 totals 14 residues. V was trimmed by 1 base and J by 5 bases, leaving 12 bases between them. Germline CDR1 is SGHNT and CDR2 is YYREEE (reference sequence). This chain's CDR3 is CASSLFGMRTEAFF. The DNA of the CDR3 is TGTGCCAGCAGCTTGTTCGGGATGCGGACTGAAGCTTTCTTT.

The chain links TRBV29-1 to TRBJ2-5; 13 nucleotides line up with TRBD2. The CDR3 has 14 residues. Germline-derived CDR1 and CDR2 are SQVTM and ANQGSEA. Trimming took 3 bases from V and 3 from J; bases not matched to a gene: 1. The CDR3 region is CSVEGLAGKETQYF. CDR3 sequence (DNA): TGCAGCGTTGAGGGACTAGCGGGGAAAGAGACCCAGTACTTC.

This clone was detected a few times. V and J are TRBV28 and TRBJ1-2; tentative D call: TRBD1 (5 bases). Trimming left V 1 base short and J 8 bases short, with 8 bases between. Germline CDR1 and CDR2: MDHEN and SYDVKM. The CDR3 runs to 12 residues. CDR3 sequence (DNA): TGTGCCAGCAGTTTATTGGGGCGGGGCTACACCTTC. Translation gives CASSLLGRGYTF.

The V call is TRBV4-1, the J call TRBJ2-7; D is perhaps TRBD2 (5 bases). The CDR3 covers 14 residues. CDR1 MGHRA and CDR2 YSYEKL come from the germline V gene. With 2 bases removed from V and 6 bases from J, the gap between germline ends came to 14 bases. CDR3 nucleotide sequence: TGCGCCAGCAGCCAAAACGAACGGGGATTCGAGCAGTACTTC. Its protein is CASSQNERGFEQYF.

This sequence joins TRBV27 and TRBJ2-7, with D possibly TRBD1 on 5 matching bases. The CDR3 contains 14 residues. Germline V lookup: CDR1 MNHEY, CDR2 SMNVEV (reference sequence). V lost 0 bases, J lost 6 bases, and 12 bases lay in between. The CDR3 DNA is TGTGCCAGCAGTTTATCCCAAGCTCAGGGCGAGCAGTACTTC. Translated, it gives CASSLSQAQGEQYF.

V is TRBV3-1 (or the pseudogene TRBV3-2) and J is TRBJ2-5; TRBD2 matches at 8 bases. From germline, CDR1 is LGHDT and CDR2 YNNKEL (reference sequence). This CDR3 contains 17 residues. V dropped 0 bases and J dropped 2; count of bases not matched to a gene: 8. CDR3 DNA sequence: TGTGCCAGCAGCCAAGACGGGACTAGGGACCTACAAGAGACCCAGTACTTC. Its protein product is CASSQDGTRDLQETQYF.

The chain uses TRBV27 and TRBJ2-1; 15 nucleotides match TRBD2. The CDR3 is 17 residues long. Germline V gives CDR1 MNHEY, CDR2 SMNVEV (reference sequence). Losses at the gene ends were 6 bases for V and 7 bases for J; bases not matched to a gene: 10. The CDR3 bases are TGTGCCAGCAGGCGCGGGACTAGCGGGAGGACCGTTAATGAGCAGTTCTTC. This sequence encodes CASRRGTSGRTVNEQFF.

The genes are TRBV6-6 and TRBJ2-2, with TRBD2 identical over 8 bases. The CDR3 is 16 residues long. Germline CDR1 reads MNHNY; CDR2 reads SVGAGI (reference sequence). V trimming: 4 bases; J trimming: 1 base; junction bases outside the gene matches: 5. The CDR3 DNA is TGTGCCAGCAGTTCCCCCACTAGCGGGAACACCGGGGAGCTGTTTTTT. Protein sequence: CASSSPTSGNTGELFF.

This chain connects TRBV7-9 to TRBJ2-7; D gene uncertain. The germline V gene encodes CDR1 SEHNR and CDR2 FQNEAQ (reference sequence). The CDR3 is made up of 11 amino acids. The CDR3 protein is CATSGSYEQYF. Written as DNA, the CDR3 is TGTGCAACGTCAGGCTCCTACGAGCAGTACTTC.

CDR3 DNA sequence: TGTGCTAGTGCCCTGGAATTGGGGGGGATCTATGGCTACACCTTC. The encoded protein is CASALELGGIYGYTF. The V call is TRBV12-5, the J call TRBJ1-2, with D perhaps TRBD1 (5 bases). V was clipped by 7 bases and J by 4 bases, with 19 bases between them. Germline V gene data show CDR1 as LGHNT and CDR2 as FRNRAP. The CDR3 contains 15 residues.

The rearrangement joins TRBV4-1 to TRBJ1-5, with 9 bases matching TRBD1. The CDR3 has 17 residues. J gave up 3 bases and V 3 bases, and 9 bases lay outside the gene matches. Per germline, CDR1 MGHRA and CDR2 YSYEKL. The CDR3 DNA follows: TGCGCCAGCAGCCAGGAGCCGACAGGGGGGAACAATCAGCCCCAGCATTTT. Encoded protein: CASSQEPTGGNNQPQHF.

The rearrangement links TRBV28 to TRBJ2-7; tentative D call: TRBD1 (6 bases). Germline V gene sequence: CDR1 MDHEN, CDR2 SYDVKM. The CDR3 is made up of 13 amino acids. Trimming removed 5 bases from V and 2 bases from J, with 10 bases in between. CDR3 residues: CASSRQATYEQYF. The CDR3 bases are TGTGCCAGCAGTCGACAGGCGACCTACGAGCAGTACTTC.

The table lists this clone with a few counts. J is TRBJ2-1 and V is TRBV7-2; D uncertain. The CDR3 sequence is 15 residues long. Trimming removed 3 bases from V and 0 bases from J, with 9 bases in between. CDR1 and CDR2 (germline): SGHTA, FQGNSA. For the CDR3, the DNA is TGTGCCAGCAGCTTCGACTTCAGCTCCTACAATGAGCAGTTCTTC. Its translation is CASSFDFSSYNEQFF.

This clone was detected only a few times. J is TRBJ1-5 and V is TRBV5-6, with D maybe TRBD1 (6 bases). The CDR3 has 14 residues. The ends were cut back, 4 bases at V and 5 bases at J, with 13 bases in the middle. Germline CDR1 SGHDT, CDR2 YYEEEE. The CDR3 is CASSRRGGDQPQHF. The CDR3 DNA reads TGTGCCAGCAGCCGGAGGGGGGGCGATCAGCCCCAGCATTTT.

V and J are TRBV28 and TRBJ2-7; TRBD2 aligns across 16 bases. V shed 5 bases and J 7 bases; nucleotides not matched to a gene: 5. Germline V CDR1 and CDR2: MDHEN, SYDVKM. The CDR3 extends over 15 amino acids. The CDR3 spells CASSPGTSGRGEQYF. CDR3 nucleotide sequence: TGTGCCAGCAGTCCCGGGACTAGCGGGAGGGGGGAGCAGTACTTC.

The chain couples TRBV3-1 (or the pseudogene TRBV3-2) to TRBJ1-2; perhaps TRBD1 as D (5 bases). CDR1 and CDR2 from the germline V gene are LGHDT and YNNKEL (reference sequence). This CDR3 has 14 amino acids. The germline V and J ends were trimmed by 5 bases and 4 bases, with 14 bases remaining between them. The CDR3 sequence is CASSDRQSVYGYTF. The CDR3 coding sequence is TGTGCCAGCAGCGACCGACAGTCTGTCTATGGCTACACCTTC.

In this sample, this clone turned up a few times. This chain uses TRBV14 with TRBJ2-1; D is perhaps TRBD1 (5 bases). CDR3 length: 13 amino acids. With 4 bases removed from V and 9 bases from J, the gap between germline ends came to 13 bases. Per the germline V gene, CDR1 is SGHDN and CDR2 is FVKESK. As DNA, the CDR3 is TGTGCCAGCAGCCCCAGGGCGGATGGTGAGCAGTTCTTC. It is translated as CASSPRADGEQFF.

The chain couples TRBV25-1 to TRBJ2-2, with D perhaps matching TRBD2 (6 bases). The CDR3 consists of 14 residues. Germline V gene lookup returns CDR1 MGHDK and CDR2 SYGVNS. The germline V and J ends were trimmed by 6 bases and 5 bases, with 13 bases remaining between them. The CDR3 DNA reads TGTGCCAGCAGAGGCGGGAAGGGTACCGGGGAGCTGTTTTTT. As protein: CASRGGKGTGELFF.

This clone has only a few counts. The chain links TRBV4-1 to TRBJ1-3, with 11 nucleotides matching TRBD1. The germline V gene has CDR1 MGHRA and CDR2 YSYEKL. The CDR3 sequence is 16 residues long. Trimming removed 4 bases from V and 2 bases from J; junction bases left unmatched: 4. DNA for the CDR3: TGCGCCAGCAGCCGCGGACAGGGGGCAACTGGAAACACCATATATTTT. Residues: CASSRGQGATGNTIYF.

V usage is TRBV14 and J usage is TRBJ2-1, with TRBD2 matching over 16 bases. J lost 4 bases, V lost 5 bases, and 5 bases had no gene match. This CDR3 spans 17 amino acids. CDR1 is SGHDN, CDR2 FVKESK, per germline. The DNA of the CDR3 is TGTGCCAGCAGCTACCGGGGACTAGCGGGAGGGTACAATGAGCAGTTCTTC. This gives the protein CASSYRGLAGGYNEQFF.

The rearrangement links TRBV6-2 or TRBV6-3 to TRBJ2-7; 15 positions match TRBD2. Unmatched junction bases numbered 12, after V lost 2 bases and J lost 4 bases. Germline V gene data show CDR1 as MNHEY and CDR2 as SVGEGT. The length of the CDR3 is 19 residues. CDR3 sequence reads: CASSYPGTGLAGGSYEQYF. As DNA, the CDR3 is TGTGCCAGCAGTTACCCAGGGACGGGACTAGCGGGAGGTAGTTACGAGCAGTACTTC.